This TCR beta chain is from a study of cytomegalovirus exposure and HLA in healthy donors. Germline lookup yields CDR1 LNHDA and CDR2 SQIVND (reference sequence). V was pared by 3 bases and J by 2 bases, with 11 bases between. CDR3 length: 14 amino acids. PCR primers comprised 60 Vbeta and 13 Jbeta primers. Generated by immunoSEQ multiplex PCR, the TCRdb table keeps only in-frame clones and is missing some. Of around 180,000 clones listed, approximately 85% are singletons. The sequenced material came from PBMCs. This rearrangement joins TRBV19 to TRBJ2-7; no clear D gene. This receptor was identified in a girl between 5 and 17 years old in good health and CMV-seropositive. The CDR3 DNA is TGTGCCAGTAGTATTCCTGGGCCGGCCTACGAGCAGTACTTC. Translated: CASSIPGPAYEQYF.